This TCR beta chain originates from a study of blood T cell repertoires in COVID-19. Across the whole study: COVID-19 samples, acute and convalescent, were from the United States, Italy and Spain. PBMCs, B-cell-depleted T cells, or T cells were the source of the cDNA or gDNA that made up the material.

In the original workflow: Reference gene primer amplification gave nucleated cell count estimates. The method was immunoSEQ multiplex PCR; TCRdb's version includes in-frame clones alone and lacks a portion of them. The V and J calls and clone size come from that table; D and trimming were worked out from the DNA. The table lists approximately 85,000 clones, around four fifths of them singletons, with about 12% in the top ten. Germline V CDR1 and CDR2: MGHRA, YSYEKL. The CDR3 is 15 amino acids. V was shortened by 0 bases and J by 5 bases, with 11 bases between the two germline ends. The sample was peripheral blood. The J gene is TRBJ1-5, the V gene TRBV4-1; a weak D match, TRBD1 (6 bases). This TCR was sampled from a woman in her 70s with active or convalescent COVID-19. The CDR3 reads CASSQDLGGYQPQHF. CDR3 nucleotide sequence: TGCGCCAGCAGCCAAGATTTAGGGGGTTATCAGCCCCAGCATTTT.